These T cell receptor beta chains were read from a single sample in a study of Ad26.COV2.S vaccination and SARS-CoV-2 variants. The table came from immunoSEQ multiplex PCR; TCRdb's copy has only in-frame clones and leaves some out. Found here are about 480,000 clones, around nine tenths of them singletons; the top ten hold over 10%. The material sequenced was peripheral blood, taken in a trial of Ad26.COV2.S vaccine versus placebo. The source is a person aged 18-60 years who received the Ad26.COV2.S COVID-19 vaccine or a placebo. Each CDR3 is given with its conserved first and last residue.

cdr3_length	v_call	cdr3_aa
16	TRBV4-2	CASSAPEGGPPREQFF
16	TRBV5-5	CASSLVVGTNTGELFF
13	TRBV18	CASSPTQGSEQFF
12	TRBV29-1	CSVFPTGETQYF
14	TRBV5-1	CASSSQGQGSPLHF
13	TRBV19	CASPPPGGEKLFF
15	TRBV3-1/TRBV3-2	CASSHDRPRRGSAFF
15	TRBV9	CASSEGGQANEKLFF
13	TRBV28	CATFRTGDSPLHF
15	TRBV5-1	CASSFKWGQGHEQYF
13	TRBV30	CAWSVRGNTEAFF
13	TRBV6-5	CASMLKRNTEAFF
15	TRBV13	CASSSRTGANTEAFF
14	TRBV28	CASSLLGTSYEQYF
12	TRBV30	CAWSQSLGGYTF
15	TRBV6-4	CASSTGTRSYNEQFF
15	TRBV5-1	CASSSRGVGSYEQYF
16	TRBV7-8	CASSSQGKLSNQPQHF
14	TRBV7-2	CASSLDPGAYEQYF
13	TRBV6-4	CASSDTVVGELFF
15	TRBV18	CASSPRGATNEKLFF
14	TRBV7-2	CASSLVASIYGYTF
13	TRBV7-8	CASSLMVFGEQYF
14	TRBV2	CASSEWVGNQPQHF
15	TRBV7-3	CASSLGAPSYNEQFF
16	TRBV5-1	CASSLGQGVGKNIQYF
15	TRBV7-2	CASSLVTSGSDEQFF
13	TRBV6-6	CASSSQGNTEAFF
17	TRBV20-1	CSASSSARTALNSPLHF
11	TRBV28	CASSRRQEQYF
13	TRBV14	CASSRTASSLQYF
15	TRBV5-1	CASSSSGHNTGELFF
15	TRBV5-4	CASSTGTSGRGEQFF
15	TRBV28	CASRMTSGTVNEQFF
13	TRBV5-6	CASSSPDTGELFF
15	TRBV28	CASVPGDFSTGELFF
14	TRBV5-1	CASRTSGSTDTQYF
17	TRBV6-2/TRBV6-3	CASSDFLAGENTGELFF
15	TRBV28	CASNIGGRGDYGYTF
11	TRBV15	CATSMNPGYTF
15	TRBV19	CASRATGGAGQPQHF
16	TRBV10-3	CAISGEPGQGASEQYF
18	TRBV18	CASSPPVSSGRYVNEQFF
14	TRBV15	CATSSGTGPDGYTF
13	TRBV29-1	CSGQGLYLTEAFF
17	TRBV4-3	CASSLWSLRKGTGELFF
15	TRBV5-1	CASSPQPTGTDTQYF
11	TRBV19	CASSIGDEQFF
20	TRBV3-1/TRBV3-2	CASSPKPTSGRFWGQETQYF
15	TRBV13	CASSLGARGNTEAFF
14	TRBV6-5	CASSWGTGSSEAFF
16	TRBV28	CASSSVSSRSYNEQFF
15	TRBV24-1	CATRGTPPAPDTQYF
15	TRBV25-1	CASSARDSYFYGYTF